This T cell receptor beta chain was captured in a study of blood T cell repertoires in COVID-19. As for the study in general: Whether acute or convalescent, the COVID-19 samples came from the United States, Italy and Spain. The analysed material was cDNA or gDNA that came from T cells, B-cell-depleted T cells, or PBMCs.

In the original processing: Using reference gene primer amplification, nucleated cell counts were estimated. Sequencing was performed with immunoSEQ multiplex PCR; in TCRdb, only in-frame clones are kept and a portion is missing. The DNA was the basis for D and trimming; V, J and clone size are from that table. This table has roughly 90,000 clones, 80% appearing once. CDR1 is SNHLY, CDR2 FYNNEI, per germline. The CDR3 sequence is 15 residues long. J was trimmed by 7 bases and V by 4 bases; bases with no gene match: 5. This chain connects TRBV2 to TRBJ1-4; 11 bases fit TRBD1. This TCR was recovered from a woman in her sixties or seventies with acute or convalescent COVID-19. The sequenced sample was peripheral blood. The CDR3 DNA reads TGTGCCAGCAGTGCGGACAGGGGGCCCGGTGAAAAACTGTTTTTT. Residues: CASSADRGPGEKLFF.